This T cell receptor beta chain stems from a study of cytomegalovirus exposure and HLA in healthy donors. Overall study results and limits: A cluster of highly shared sequence variants was likely a sequencing artifact.

On this clone itself: As yet, its antigen is unknown.

The primer mix had 60 Vbeta and 13 Jbeta primers. Libraries were prepared by immunoSEQ multiplex PCR; TCRdb keeps only in-frame clonotypes and omits some of them. The repertoire holds 75,000 to 100,000 clones, with around 76% as singletons. The clonotype originates from a woman aged 55 to 70 in good health and CMV-seropositive. The material sequenced was PBMCs.

CDR3 DNA: TGTGCCAGCAGCTTAATGGGGGGGGTCCAAGAGACCCAGTACTTC. It translates to CASSLMGGVQETQYF. The chain is built from TRBV7-9 and TRBJ2-5; 7 bases fit TRBD2. After removal of 2 bases from V and 1 base from J, the junction contained 4 bases not matched to a gene. Germline V lookup: CDR1 SEHNR, CDR2 FQNEAQ (reference sequence). This CDR3 contains 15 residues.